This is a list of T cell receptor beta chains from one sample in a study of T cell responses to AZD1222 COVID-19 vaccine. Only in-frame clones appear in the TCRdb table, and some are missing; sequencing was by immunoSEQ multiplex PCR. The sample has some 96,000 clones; around nine tenths are singletons. Sequenced here: peripheral blood, sampled on day 0 of AZD1222 vaccination. The source is an adult in good health. Both conserved end residues are part of each CDR3.

TRBJ2-2 | TRBV9 | CASSAFRDTGELFF
TRBJ2-1 | TRBV19 | CASNTYNEQFF
TRBJ2-2 | TRBV4-1 | CASSQETDGGELFF
TRBJ1-5 | TRBV28 | CASRPGLNQPQHF
TRBJ1-3 | TRBV5-4 | CASSLGGNTIYF
TRBJ1-1 | TRBV15 | CATSRRDRVTEAFF
TRBJ1-2 | TRBV6-5 | CASSYGQNYGYTF
TRBJ1-2 | TRBV30 | CAWNTQGYYGYTF
TRBJ1-1 | TRBV30 | CAWTEDPNTEAFF
TRBJ2-7 | TRBV28 | CASSLSGGQYF
TRBJ1-1 | TRBV12-3/TRBV12-4 | CASSTQGATEAFF
TRBJ2-3 | TRBV6-1 | CASSDLAGSTDTQYF
TRBJ2-1 | TRBV9 | CASSVSGGTYYNEQFF
TRBJ2-5 | TRBV20-1 | CSASLGLAGGETQYF
TRBJ2-3 | TRBV28 | CASSLRNWGTDTQYF
TRBJ2-5 | TRBV9 | CASSASRQETQYF
TRBJ1-1 | TRBV21-1 | CASSKASVVAFF
TRBJ1-1 | TRBV4-2 | CASSQLQGSSTEAFF
TRBJ1-2 | TRBV3-1/TRBV3-2 | CASRHEGEGYGYTF
TRBJ2-7 | TRBV7-9 | CASSRESSGSYEQYF